What follows describes a single T cell receptor (beta chain). These data originate in a study of radiation and T cells in renal cell carcinoma. Whole-study context: Nephrectomy followed 15 Gy stereotactic body radiation by 4 weeks.

In germline, CDR1 is MNHEY, CDR2 SVGAGI. The CDR3 has 16 amino acids. Trimming shortened V by 2 bases and J by 3 bases, and 16 bases separated the two germline ends. Time point reported: blood 2 weeks post-SBRT. Treatment described: 15 Gy SBRT to primary tumor, nephrectomy 4 weeks later. Blood was sampled at baseline, 2 weeks and 4 weeks after SBRT. This renal cell carcinoma was of the clear cell type. Measured with immunoSEQ multiplex PCR; TCRdb has only the in-frame clones, and not every one. Of 150,000 to 180,000 clones in the sample, 87% are singletons; the top ten hold 10% to 15%. This material consisted of blood, taken from a patient whose treatment included radiotherapy and nephrectomy. The source is a woman between 50 and 59 years old with renal cell carcinoma. The chain joins TRBV6-5 to TRBJ1-2, with D maybe TRBD1 (6 bases). The CDR3 reads CASSYEQQGLDYGYTF. Here the CDR3 DNA reads TGTGCCAGCAGTTACGAACAACAGGGACTTGACTATGGCTACACCTTC.